This T cell receptor (beta chain) originates from a study of tumor-infiltrating lymphocytes in primary liver carcinoma. Turning to the study itself: T1-T3 N0M0 was the stage of the tumors, which were about 4.2 to 11 cm across.

In regard to this clonotype: One base away lies a much larger clone, so this may be a sequencing read error.

Production of TCR beta cDNA used roughly 0.55 ug total RNA together with a constant-region primer. Amplification in three nested multiplex PCR rounds with slightly modified ARM-PCR gave rise to TCR beta libraries. Primers for the first two PCR rounds were TRBV1-TRBV30 forward primers and a C-beta reverse primer (about 10 cycles per round). TCRdb fed the multiplex PCR reads into MiXCR, producing one record per CDR3 protein. In the table there are approximately 300,000 distinct CDR3 sequences, less than 75% of which are singletons. Germline DNA was also extracted, and blood RNA was taken from unsorted whole blood. Patients were chronically HBV-infected and treatment-naive. Before the surgical procedure, four milliliters of peripheral blood were collected. From germline, CDR1 is MNHEY and CDR2 SVGAGI. CDR3 length equals 19 residues.

This receptor was identified in a man aged 35-49 years with primary liver carcinoma and hepatitis B virus infection. Material for sequencing was peripheral blood. The rearrangement uses TRBV6-5 and TRBJ2-4, with 15 bases fitting TRBD2. The chain's CDR3 is CASRDGLAGGSSAKSIQYF. CDR3 bases: TGTGCCAGCAGGGATGGACTAGCGGGGGGGTCTTCGGCCAAAAGCATTCAGTACTTC.